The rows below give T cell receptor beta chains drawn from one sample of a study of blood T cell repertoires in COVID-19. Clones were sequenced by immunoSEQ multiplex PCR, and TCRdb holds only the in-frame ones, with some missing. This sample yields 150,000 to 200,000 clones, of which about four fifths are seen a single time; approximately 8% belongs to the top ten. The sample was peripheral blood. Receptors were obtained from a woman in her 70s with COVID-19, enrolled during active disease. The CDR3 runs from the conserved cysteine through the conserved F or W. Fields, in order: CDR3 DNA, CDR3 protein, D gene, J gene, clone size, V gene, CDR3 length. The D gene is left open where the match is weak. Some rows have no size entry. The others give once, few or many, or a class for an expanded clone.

cdr3_nt: TGTGCCACCAGCAGAGGGGACAGGGTAACCTACGGCTACACCTTC
cdr3_aa: CATSRGDRVTYGYTF
d_call: TRBD1
j_call: TRBJ1-2
clone_size: NA
v_call: TRBV15
cdr3_length: 15

cdr3_nt: TGCGCCAGCAGCCTGGACAGGGGGCGAACTGAAGCTTTCTTT
cdr3_aa: CASSLDRGRTEAFF
d_call: TRBD1
j_call: TRBJ1-1
clone_size: few
v_call: TRBV5-1
cdr3_length: 14

cdr3_nt: TGTGCTAGTGGCCCCGACAGGCCTTCTACAGATACGCAGTATTTT
cdr3_aa: CASGPDRPSTDTQYF
d_call: NA
j_call: TRBJ2-3
clone_size: once
v_call: TRBV12-5
cdr3_length: 15

cdr3_nt: TGTGCCTGGGAGGGACAGGCGAACACCGGGGAGCTGTTTTTT
cdr3_aa: CAWEGQANTGELFF
d_call: TRBD1
j_call: TRBJ2-2
clone_size: NA
v_call: TRBV30
cdr3_length: 14

cdr3_nt: TGTGCCAGCAGCTCCTCGGACAGGGAAAGCACAGATACGCAGTATTTT
cdr3_aa: CASSSSDRESTDTQYF
d_call: TRBD1
j_call: TRBJ2-3
clone_size: NA
v_call: TRBV7-9
cdr3_length: 16

cdr3_nt: TGTGCCAGCAGTTTAGACAGGGCCGGGACCGGGGAGCTGTTTTTT
cdr3_aa: CASSLDRAGTGELFF
d_call: TRBD1
j_call: TRBJ2-2
clone_size: NA
v_call: TRBV6-2/TRBV6-3
cdr3_length: 15

cdr3_nt: TGTGCCAGCAGTCCCCCGGGACAGGGGGCTGTCACTGAAGCTTTCTTT
cdr3_aa: CASSPPGQGAVTEAFF
d_call: TRBD1
j_call: TRBJ1-1
clone_size: NA
v_call: TRBV28
cdr3_length: 16

cdr3_nt: TGTGCCAGCAGCCATCTTAACACCGGGGAGCTGTTTTTT
cdr3_aa: CASSHLNTGELFF
d_call: NA
j_call: TRBJ2-2
clone_size: NA
v_call: TRBV3-1/TRBV3-2
cdr3_length: 13

cdr3_nt: TGTGCCAGCAGCCCACCCCCGGGACAGGGGGGGTATGGCTACACCTTC
cdr3_aa: CASSPPPGQGGYGYTF
d_call: TRBD1
j_call: TRBJ1-2
clone_size: NA
v_call: TRBV28
cdr3_length: 16

cdr3_nt: TGTGCCAGCAGCCCCACGGGGGGCTTAACGGCGGGCACAGATACGCAGTATTTT
cdr3_aa: CASSPTGGLTAGTDTQYF
d_call: NA
j_call: TRBJ2-3
clone_size: once
v_call: TRBV5-4
cdr3_length: 18

cdr3_nt: TGTGCCAGCAGCTCGTCAACAGTGGTGGGCAATGAGCAGTTCTTC
cdr3_aa: CASSSSTVVGNEQFF
d_call: NA
j_call: TRBJ2-1
clone_size: NA
v_call: TRBV5-4
cdr3_length: 15

cdr3_nt: TGTGCCAGCAGCCAACGGGGGGCCACGGATACGCAGTATTTT
cdr3_aa: CASSQRGATDTQYF
d_call: NA
j_call: TRBJ2-3
clone_size: once
v_call: TRBV3-1/TRBV3-2
cdr3_length: 14

cdr3_nt: TGTGCCACCAGGGGAGGGGGGCCCACTGAAGCTTTCTTT
cdr3_aa: CATRGGGPTEAFF
d_call: NA
j_call: TRBJ1-1
clone_size: few
v_call: TRBV24-1
cdr3_length: 13

cdr3_nt: TGCGCCAGCAGCTTGGCGGGAGGGTGGAATGAGCAGTTCTTC
cdr3_aa: CASSLAGGWNEQFF
d_call: TRBD2
j_call: TRBJ2-1
clone_size: NA
v_call: TRBV5-1
cdr3_length: 14

cdr3_nt: TGCGCCAGCAGCTTGATTGTAGCGGGATTAAATGAGCAGTTCTTC
cdr3_aa: CASSLIVAGLNEQFF
d_call: TRBD2
j_call: TRBJ2-1
clone_size: NA
v_call: TRBV5-1
cdr3_length: 15

cdr3_nt: TGTGCCAGCAGCCTAATTGACAATGAGCAGTTCTTC
cdr3_aa: CASSLIDNEQFF
d_call: NA
j_call: TRBJ2-1
clone_size: many
v_call: TRBV9
cdr3_length: 12

cdr3_nt: TGTGCCAGCAGCCAAGGACAGGGTCGGGGTCAGCCCCAGCATTTT
cdr3_aa: CASSQGQGRGQPQHF
d_call: TRBD1
j_call: TRBJ1-5
clone_size: NA
v_call: TRBV3-1/TRBV3-2
cdr3_length: 15

cdr3_nt: TGTGCCAGCAGCTTTGACAGTCTCACTGAAGCTTTCTTT
cdr3_aa: CASSFDSLTEAFF
d_call: NA
j_call: TRBJ1-1
clone_size: few
v_call: TRBV5-4
cdr3_length: 13

cdr3_nt: TGTGCCACCAGTGAACGACAGCGGGATGGCTACACCTTC
cdr3_aa: CATSERQRDGYTF
d_call: NA
j_call: TRBJ1-2
clone_size: NA
v_call: TRBV24-1
cdr3_length: 13

cdr3_nt: TGTGCCAGCTCAGCAGACAGGGGGCGCGGTGAAAAACTGTTTTTT
cdr3_aa: CASSADRGRGEKLFF
d_call: TRBD1
j_call: TRBJ1-4
clone_size: NA
v_call: TRBV18
cdr3_length: 15

cdr3_nt: TGTGCCAGCAGCTTGGGGGGGACTGGACTAGCGGTAAGGGGGACCCAGTACTTC
cdr3_aa: CASSLGGTGLAVRGTQYF
d_call: TRBD2
j_call: TRBJ2-5
clone_size: NA
v_call: TRBV11-2
cdr3_length: 18

cdr3_nt: TGTGCCAGCAGCCAATCCAGCAGGGACACTGAAGCTTTCTTT
cdr3_aa: CASSQSSRDTEAFF
d_call: NA
j_call: TRBJ1-1
clone_size: NA
v_call: TRBV16
cdr3_length: 14

cdr3_nt: TGTGCCAGTAGCCGATCCTCAGGGGGACTAGCGGGGATCCAAGAGACCCAGTACTTC
cdr3_aa: CASSRSSGGLAGIQETQYF
d_call: TRBD2
j_call: TRBJ2-5
clone_size: NA
v_call: TRBV19
cdr3_length: 19

cdr3_nt: TGTGCCAGCAGCTACTCCCGCATCTCTGGGGCCAACGTCCTGACTTTC
cdr3_aa: CASSYSRISGANVLTF
d_call: NA
j_call: TRBJ2-6
clone_size: NA
v_call: TRBV7-2
cdr3_length: 16

cdr3_nt: TGTGCCAGTAAAAAAACACTACGGTTGTTGGATCTTCTCTATGGCTACACCTTC
cdr3_aa: CASKKTLRLLDLLYGYTF
d_call: NA
j_call: TRBJ1-2
clone_size: once
v_call: TRBV19
cdr3_length: 18

cdr3_nt: TGTGCCAGCAGCTTGTTTTCTTGGGGCGCTAATGAAAAACTGTTTTTT
cdr3_aa: CASSLFSWGANEKLFF
d_call: NA
j_call: TRBJ1-4
clone_size: few
v_call: TRBV5-6
cdr3_length: 16

cdr3_nt: TGTGCCAGAAGCGCCTGTAGCGGGAGGGTTACCGGGGAGCTGTTTTTT
cdr3_aa: CARSACSGRVTGELFF
d_call: TRBD2
j_call: TRBJ2-2
clone_size: NA
v_call: TRBV5-3
cdr3_length: 16

cdr3_nt: TGCGCCAGCAGGTTAGCGGGAGGGCCAGATACGCAGTATTTT
cdr3_aa: CASRLAGGPDTQYF
d_call: TRBD2
j_call: TRBJ2-3
clone_size: NA
v_call: TRBV5-1
cdr3_length: 14

cdr3_nt: TGCGCCAGCAGCTTGGCCGGCGCTAGCGGGAGGGTGAGCTCCTACAATGAGCAGTTCTTC
cdr3_aa: CASSLAGASGRVSSYNEQFF
d_call: TRBD2
j_call: TRBJ2-1
clone_size: NA
v_call: TRBV5-1
cdr3_length: 20

cdr3_nt: TGTGCCAGCAGTTACCCGACAGGGGTGGGAGAAAATCAGCCCCAGCATTTT
cdr3_aa: CASSYPTGVGENQPQHF
d_call: TRBD1
j_call: TRBJ1-5
clone_size: NA
v_call: TRBV6-2/TRBV6-3
cdr3_length: 17

cdr3_nt: TGTGCCAGCAGTGGACAGTTCAATCAGCCCCAGCATTTT
cdr3_aa: CASSGQFNQPQHF
d_call: NA
j_call: TRBJ1-5
clone_size: NA
v_call: TRBV2
cdr3_length: 13

cdr3_nt: TGTGCCAGCGGGGCTTACTCCTACGAGCAGTACTTC
cdr3_aa: CASGAYSYEQYF
d_call: NA
j_call: TRBJ2-7
clone_size: NA
v_call: TRBV3-1/TRBV3-2
cdr3_length: 12

cdr3_nt: TGTGCCAGTAGTATCCGCGGACAGGCCGAAAAACTGTTTTTT
cdr3_aa: CASSIRGQAEKLFF
d_call: TRBD1
j_call: TRBJ1-4
clone_size: once
v_call: TRBV19
cdr3_length: 14

cdr3_nt: TGTGCCAGCAGCTCCGGAGAGACCCAGTACTTC
cdr3_aa: CASSSGETQYF
d_call: NA
j_call: TRBJ2-5
clone_size: NA
v_call: TRBV7-2
cdr3_length: 11

cdr3_nt: TGTGCCAGCAATACCGCGTTCTTTAGCACAGATACGCAGTATTTT
cdr3_aa: CASNTAFFSTDTQYF
d_call: NA
j_call: TRBJ2-3
clone_size: NA
v_call: TRBV6-5
cdr3_length: 15

cdr3_nt: TGCAGCGTTGCAGAGGGCTCGGGAAACACTGAAGCTTTCTTT
cdr3_aa: CSVAEGSGNTEAFF
d_call: NA
j_call: TRBJ1-1
clone_size: NA
v_call: TRBV29-1
cdr3_length: 14

cdr3_nt: TGTGCCTGGAGTGTCACAGGGGGCGGCCAGCCCCAGCATTTT
cdr3_aa: CAWSVTGGGQPQHF
d_call: TRBD1
j_call: TRBJ1-5
clone_size: NA
v_call: TRBV30
cdr3_length: 14

cdr3_nt: TGTGCCTGGAGACAGGGGGCGTTGATACAAGGCTACACCTTC
cdr3_aa: CAWRQGALIQGYTF
d_call: TRBD1
j_call: TRBJ1-2
clone_size: NA
v_call: TRBV30
cdr3_length: 14

cdr3_nt: TGTGCCAGTAGTATCAAGGGGTGGCTTAATCAGCCCCAGCATTTT
cdr3_aa: CASSIKGWLNQPQHF
d_call: NA
j_call: TRBJ1-5
clone_size: NA
v_call: TRBV19
cdr3_length: 15

cdr3_nt: TGTGCCAGCAGCTTGTATCAGGGGACGAACACTGAAGCTTTCTTT
cdr3_aa: CASSLYQGTNTEAFF
d_call: NA
j_call: TRBJ1-1
clone_size: once
v_call: TRBV5-5
cdr3_length: 15

cdr3_nt: TGTGCCAGCAGCTATGTTAGCGGGAGTGGCTCCTACAATGAGCAGTTCTTC
cdr3_aa: CASSYVSGSGSYNEQFF
d_call: TRBD2
j_call: TRBJ2-1
clone_size: NA
v_call: TRBV11-3
cdr3_length: 17